A selection of T cell receptor beta chains follows, all from one sample in a study of cytomegalovirus exposure and HLA in healthy donors. Generated by immunoSEQ multiplex PCR, the TCRdb table keeps only in-frame clones and is missing some. The sample consists of fewer than 250,000 clones, almost 75% of them appearing once. Specimen: PBMCs. Every receptor here comes from a woman aged 25 to 39 in good health and CMV-seropositive. The CDR3 runs from the conserved cysteine through the conserved F or W. D genes are given only for firm matches. The listing skips clone size in some rows; elsewhere it reads once, few, many or a size class.

d_call j_call clone_size v_call cdr3_nt cdr3_aa
- TRBJ2-7 - TRBV4-1 TGCGCCAGCAGCCAAGAGATCTCTAGCGTCTACGAGCAGTACTTC CASSQEISSVYEQYF
TRBD2 TRBJ2-1 - TRBV19 TGTGCCAGTAGCCTTAGCGGGGGATACAATGAGCAGTTCTTC CASSLSGGYNEQFF
- TRBJ2-1 - TRBV6-5 TGTGCCAGCAGTTACTCGAGGGGGGGCCGTGAGCAGTTCTTC CASSYSRGGREQFF
TRBD2 TRBJ2-5 - TRBV11-2 TGTGCCAGCGGCGAGGGAGGGGAGACCCAGTACTTC CASGEGGETQYF
- TRBJ1-1 - TRBV18 TGTGCCAGCTCCCCAGGGGAGACTGAAGCTTTCTTT CASSPGETEAFF
TRBD1 TRBJ1-2 - TRBV19 TGTGCCAGTAGTACAGTCCCGGGACAGGGGGCGGTGGCTGGCTACACCTTC CASSTVPGQGAVAGYTF
- TRBJ2-7 - TRBV10-2 TGCGCCAGCAGGCAGATAGGGGGCGAGCAGTACTTC CASRQIGGEQYF
- TRBJ1-1 once TRBV5-1 TGCGCCAGCAGCAGTGCAGGGGTGAGGAACACTGAAGCTTTCTTT CASSSAGVRNTEAFF
- TRBJ1-1 few TRBV29-1 TGCAGCGTTGTTGGGGCCAGCATGGGGACTGAAGCTTTCTTT CSVVGASMGTEAFF
- TRBJ1-2 - TRBV6-6 TGTGCCAGCAGTTACTGGAGGGATGGCTACACCTTC CASSYWRDGYTF
TRBD1 TRBJ1-5 - TRBV19 TGTGCCAGTAATTGGGCTACCAAGGACAGGTCTAATCAGCCCCAGCATTTT CASNWATKDRSNQPQHF
- TRBJ2-7 - TRBV7-2 TGTGCCAGCAGCTTATACAGGCCTTACTCCGGGGGCTCCTACGAGCAGTACTTC CASSLYRPYSGGSYEQYF
- TRBJ2-7 - TRBV27 TGTGCCAGCAGTCCCGGGGTGGCCTCCTACGAGCAGTACTTC CASSPGVASYEQYF
TRBD2 TRBJ2-7 - TRBV5-6 TGTGCCAGCAGCTTGTCGGGGGAGGGCAGGTACGAGCAGTACTTC CASSLSGEGRYEQYF
TRBD2 TRBJ2-3 - TRBV10-3 TGTGCCATCAGGGAAAGGGGCGGGAGAACAGATACGCAGTATTTT CAIRERGGRTDTQYF
- TRBJ2-1 - TRBV7-7 TGTGCCAGCAGCTTAGGCCAGGACAATGAGCAGTTCTTC CASSLGQDNEQFF
TRBD2 TRBJ2-1 - TRBV5-3 TGTGCCAGAAGCAAGACTAGCGGGAGACATAATGAGCAGTTCTTC CARSKTSGRHNEQFF
- TRBJ1-1 few TRBV4-1 TGCGCCAGCAGCCAAGAGGGCGCAGGGAACACTGAAGCTTTCTTT CASSQEGAGNTEAFF
TRBD1 TRBJ1-1 - TRBV19 TGTGCCAGTAGTTACAGGGGTGGGGAAGCTTTCTTT CASSYRGGEAFF
- TRBJ2-2 - TRBV12-5 TGTGCTAGTGGCAAGGGGGTTACCGGGGAGCTGTTTTTT CASGKGVTGELFF
- TRBJ1-5 - TRBV5-4 TGTGCCAGCAGCTTGAGGACGGGGGATAGCAATCAGCCCCAGCATTTT CASSLRTGDSNQPQHF
TRBD1 TRBJ1-1 few TRBV5-1 TGCGCCAGCAGCCAGGGACAGGGTTTCCCTGAAGCTTTCTTT CASSQGQGFPEAFF
- TRBJ2-7 - TRBV5-6 TGTGCCAGCAGCTTGGGTATCAGGGCCGAGCAGTACTTC CASSLGIRAEQYF
- TRBJ1-1 - TRBV28 TGTGCCAGCAGTTTGGATGCAGGGTCGTACACTGAAGCTTTCTTT CASSLDAGSYTEAFF
- TRBJ2-5 few TRBV27 TGTGCCAGCAGTTTATCGTCAGGGGAAGAGACCCAGTACTTC CASSLSSGEETQYF
TRBD2 TRBJ2-1 once TRBV10-3 TGTGCCATCAGTGGGGGACTAGCGGGTCTCTACAATGAGCAGTTCTTC CAISGGLAGLYNEQFF
- TRBJ2-5 - TRBV4-2 TGTGCCAGCAGCCAAGGGCGGACTTCGTACCAAGAGACCCAGTACTTC CASSQGRTSYQETQYF
TRBD1 TRBJ2-3 - TRBV6-5 TGTGCCAGCAGTAGGACAGGGGATCTGAAGAATACGCAGTATTTT CASSRTGDLKNTQYF
TRBD1 TRBJ2-3 few TRBV5-1 TGCGCCAGCAGCTGGAACCGGGACAGGGGAATTGATACGCAGTATTTT CASSWNRDRGIDTQYF
- TRBJ2-1 few TRBV2 TGTGCCAGCAGTGAGAGGGTCTATGGGCAGTTCTTC CASSERVYGQFF
TRBD1 TRBJ1-5 - TRBV28 TGTGCCAGCAGTTTTACGGGGACAGGTCAGCCCCAGCATTTT CASSFTGTGQPQHF
- TRBJ2-2 - TRBV6-1 TGTGCCAGCAGTGAATATGCCGGGGAGCTGTTTTTT CASSEYAGELFF
TRBD2 TRBJ2-1 - TRBV9 TGTGCCAGCAGCGTATACGGCGGGAGGAATGAGCAGTTCTTC CASSVYGGRNEQFF
TRBD2 TRBJ2-1 - TRBV29-1 TGCAGCGTGGCTAGCGGCTCCTACAATGAGCAGTTCTTC CSVASGSYNEQFF
- TRBJ2-1 - TRBV5-6 TGTGCCAGCAGCCTGCAGACTAGTATGAACAATGAGCAGTTCTTC CASSLQTSMNNEQFF
- TRBJ1-1 - TRBV6-1 TGTGCCAGCAGTGAAGCCTCGGTAAGCAACGCTGAAGCTTTCTTT CASSEASVSNAEAFF
TRBD1 TRBJ1-4 - TRBV15 TGTGCCACCAGCAAAAACAGGGGGACTAATGAAAAACTGTTTTTT CATSKNRGTNEKLFF
TRBD1 TRBJ2-1 - TRBV6-1 TGTGCCAGCAGTGAAGGCCCGGGACAGGGGGTAAATGAGCAGTTCTTC CASSEGPGQGVNEQFF
- TRBJ2-4 - TRBV6-1 TGTGCCAGCAGGGGCGGACAGCTAGCCAAAAACATTCAGTACTTC CASRGGQLAKNIQYF
- TRBJ2-7 - TRBV6-1 TGTGCCAGCAGACTCCGGACTGATTACTACGAGCAGTACTTC CASRLRTDYYEQYF
- TRBJ1-2 - TRBV28 TGTGCCAGCACCCCGACAACGTGGGGCTACACCTTC CASTPTTWGYTF
TRBD2 TRBJ2-4 - TRBV18 TGTGCCAGCTCACTTGGACTAGCGGCAGACCTAGCCAAAAACATTCAGTACTTC CASSLGLAADLAKNIQYF
- TRBJ2-2 - TRBV29-1 TGCAGCGTTGGAGACCAACAAAACACCGGGGAGCTGTTTTTT CSVGDQQNTGELFF
- TRBJ1-5 - TRBV2 TGTGCCAGCAAGGCAGGTTTCAATCAGCCCCAGCATTTT CASKAGFNQPQHF
TRBD1 TRBJ1-1 - TRBV12-5 TGTGCTAGTGGTTTTTCAGGGGGCACTGAAGCTTTCTTT CASGFSGGTEAFF
TRBD2 TRBJ2-5 - TRBV7-6 TGTGCCAGCAGCGATTCGGCTCCAGCGGGAGGACAAGAGACCCAGTACTTC CASSDSAPAGGQETQYF
- TRBJ1-2 - TRBV2 TGTGCCAGCGGAGTGGAGAAGCCGGGCTACACCTTC CASGVEKPGYTF
- TRBJ2-1 - TRBV7-9 TGTGCCAGCAGCTCTACTAGTTCCAATTACAATGAGCAGTTCTTC CASSSTSSNYNEQFF
TRBD1 TRBJ1-5 once TRBV19 TGTGCCAGTAGTATAGATCTAGGGGGACAGACTTATCAGCCCCAGCATTTT CASSIDLGGQTYQPQHF
- TRBJ2-7 once TRBV5-6 TGTGCCAGCAGGGAGACAGCCACCTCCTACGAGCAGTACTTC CASRETATSYEQYF
TRBD2 TRBJ2-1 - TRBV2 TGTGCCAGCAGTAGCGGGAGGGCCAAGGATGAGCAGTTCTTC CASSSGRAKDEQFF
TRBD2 TRBJ2-2 once TRBV5-1 TGCGCCAGCAGCTTGGTAGCGGGAGGTACGAACACCGGGGAGCTGTTTTTT CASSLVAGGTNTGELFF
TRBD1 TRBJ2-3 - TRBV10-3 TGTGCCATCAGGGGGGACAGTTTCAGGGATACGCAGTATTTT CAIRGDSFRDTQYF